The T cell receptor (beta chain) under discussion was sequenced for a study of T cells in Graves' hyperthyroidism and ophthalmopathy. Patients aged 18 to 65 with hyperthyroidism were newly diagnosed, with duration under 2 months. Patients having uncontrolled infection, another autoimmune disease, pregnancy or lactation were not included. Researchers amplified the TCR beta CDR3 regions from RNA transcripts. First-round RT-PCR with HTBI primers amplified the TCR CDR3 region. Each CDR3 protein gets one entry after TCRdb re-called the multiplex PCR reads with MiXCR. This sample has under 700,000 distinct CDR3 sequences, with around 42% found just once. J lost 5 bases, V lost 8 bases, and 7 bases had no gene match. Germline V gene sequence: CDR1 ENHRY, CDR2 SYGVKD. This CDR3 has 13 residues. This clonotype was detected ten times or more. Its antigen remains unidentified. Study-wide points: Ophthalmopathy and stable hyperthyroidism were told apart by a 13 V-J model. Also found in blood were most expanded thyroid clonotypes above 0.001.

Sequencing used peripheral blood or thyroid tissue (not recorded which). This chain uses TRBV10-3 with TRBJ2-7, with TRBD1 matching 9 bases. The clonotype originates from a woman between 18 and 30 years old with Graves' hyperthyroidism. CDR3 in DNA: TGTGCCATCGTCGGGACAGGGTTCAACGAGCAGTACTTC. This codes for CAIVGTGFNEQYF.